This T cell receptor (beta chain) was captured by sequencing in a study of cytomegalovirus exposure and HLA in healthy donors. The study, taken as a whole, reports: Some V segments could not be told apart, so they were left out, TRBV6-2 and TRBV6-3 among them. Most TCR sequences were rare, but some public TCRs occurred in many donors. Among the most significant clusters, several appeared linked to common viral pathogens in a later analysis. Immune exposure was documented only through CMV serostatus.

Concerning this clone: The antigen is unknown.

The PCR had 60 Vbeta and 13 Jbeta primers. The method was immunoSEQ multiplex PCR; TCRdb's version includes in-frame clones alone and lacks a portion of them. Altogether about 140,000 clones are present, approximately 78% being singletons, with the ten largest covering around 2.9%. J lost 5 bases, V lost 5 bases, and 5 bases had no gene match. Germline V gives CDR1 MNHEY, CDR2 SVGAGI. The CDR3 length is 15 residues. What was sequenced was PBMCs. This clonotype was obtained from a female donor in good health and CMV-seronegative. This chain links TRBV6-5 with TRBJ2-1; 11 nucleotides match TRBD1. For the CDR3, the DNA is TGTGCCAGCAGTCCCGGGACAGGGGGTAACAATGAGCAGTTCTTC. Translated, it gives CASSPGTGGNNEQFF.